Listed here is a single T cell receptor (beta chain). What it binds is unknown. The CDR3 is 17 amino acids. Germline CDR1 and CDR2: SQVTM and ANQGSEA. Germline trimming cut 4 bases from V and 2 bases from J; bases unmatched to any gene: 13. These data originate in a study of T cell responses to AZD1222 COVID-19 vaccine. Overall study findings and caveats: Just a handful of AZD1222 recipients were seropositive at baseline. Every sample of the repertoires postdated the peak T cell response. Unmutated regions of variants are reportedly targeted by nearly half of spike-specific TCRs. Clonal diversity may have been underestimated in mostly white British donors.

This table comes from immunoSEQ multiplex PCR, and its TCRdb copy is limited to in-frame clones, with some not included. The sample shows some 98,000 clones, about 81% of them seen only once. The TCR comes from an adult who received the AZD1222 COVID-19 vaccine. The sample here was peripheral blood, taken 28 days after the second AZD1222 dose. The chain has TRBV29-1 and TRBJ1-2; 10 bases are shared with TRBD1. In DNA form, the CDR3 reads TGCAGCGTTGGGGGCGAACCGGGACAGGGGATGAACTATGGCTACACCTTC. It yields the protein CSVGGEPGQGMNYGYTF.